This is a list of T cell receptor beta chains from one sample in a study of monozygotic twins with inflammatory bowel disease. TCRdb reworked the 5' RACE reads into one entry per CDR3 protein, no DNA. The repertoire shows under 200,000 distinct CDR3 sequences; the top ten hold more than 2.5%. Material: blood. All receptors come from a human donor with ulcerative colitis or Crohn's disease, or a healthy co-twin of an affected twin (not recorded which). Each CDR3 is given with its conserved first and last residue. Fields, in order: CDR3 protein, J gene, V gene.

CATSRDSLVNEQFF | TRBJ2-1 | TRBV15
CASSFGSVEQYF | TRBJ2-7 | TRBV12-3/TRBV12-4
CASSLTGQYYGYTF | TRBJ1-2 | TRBV27
CATSDFTAGSYNEQFF | TRBJ2-1 | TRBV24-1
CASSRIGEGPEQYF | TRBJ2-7 | TRBV28
CATSDGSWRTEAFF | TRBJ1-1 | TRBV24-1
CASRTDSTTGELFF | TRBJ2-2 | TRBV3-1
CSASGLAYEQFF | TRBJ2-1 | TRBV20-1
CATSDGTMRSGYTF | TRBJ1-2 | TRBV24-1
CASTQGVSGDYNEQFF | TRBJ2-1 | TRBV2
CASNSGIAVLETQYF | TRBJ2-5 | TRBV5-1
CASSPTGVKGDEQFF | TRBJ2-1 | TRBV11-2
CASSVNRGEQYF | TRBJ2-7 | TRBV28
CSARGLAGTGELFF | TRBJ2-2 | TRBV20-1
CASRRDPNYGYTF | TRBJ1-2 | TRBV5-6
CASSLRGQRNTEAFF | TRBJ1-1 | TRBV7-3
CASSPPGLLRAFF | TRBJ1-1 | TRBV18
CASGPPSWVDEQFF | TRBJ2-1 | TRBV5-4
CASSFGVSNQPQHF | TRBJ1-5 | TRBV28
CASSQDIRDYEQYF | TRBJ2-7 | TRBV4-3
CASSPTPDRAGDTQYF | TRBJ2-3 | TRBV11-2
CASSLRNSGINEQFF | TRBJ2-1 | TRBV5-1
CAVKGQARYNEQFF | TRBJ2-1 | TRBV10-3
CASSSVSSEQYF | TRBJ2-7 | TRBV11-2
CASSIASVYNEQFF | TRBJ2-1 | TRBV19
CASSHGLEFSGELFF | TRBJ2-2 | TRBV4-2
CASSTSTSGTYNEQFF | TRBJ2-1 | TRBV4-1
CATSRGGRETQYF | TRBJ2-5 | TRBV15
CASSSGTAARGYTF | TRBJ1-2 | TRBV5-1
CASSQEDTTYEQYF | TRBJ2-7 | TRBV14
CASSEGRGRVVWNSEAFF | TRBJ1-1 | TRBV6-1
CASSLRQKASGSTDTQYF | TRBJ2-3 | TRBV11-2
CSALGQARGYTF | TRBJ1-2 | TRBV20-1
CATSDWAVDNEQFF | TRBJ2-1 | TRBV24-1
CASSLEDRGYGYTF | TRBJ1-2 | TRBV12-3/TRBV12-4
CASSPRTSVRDEQYF | TRBJ2-7 | TRBV27
CSAPSRVEETQYF | TRBJ2-5 | TRBV20-1
CASSRGPRDSPLHF | TRBJ1-6 | TRBV12-3/TRBV12-4
CASSLSGPMGIEQFF | TRBJ2-1 | TRBV5-1
CSVEEGGWTEAFF | TRBJ1-1 | TRBV29-1
CSVGKQGLSGANVLTF | TRBJ2-6 | TRBV29-1
CASTLRISSTDTQYF | TRBJ2-3 | TRBV12-3/TRBV12-4
CASGGGDRGLNEQFF | TRBJ2-1 | TRBV10-1
CASSQTSGAYEQYF | TRBJ2-7 | TRBV7-9
CASSLTSLNEQFF | TRBJ2-1 | TRBV7-3
CAWSRASDVGELFF | TRBJ2-2 | TRBV30
CASSLELAATDTQYF | TRBJ2-3 | TRBV7-8
CASSSTTGTSIRPGEQYF | TRBJ2-7 | TRBV28
CASSEPGLAEESTDTQYF | TRBJ2-3 | TRBV28
CASSLATGVNTEAFF | TRBJ1-1 | TRBV7-2
CASSPKVMGNTEAFF | TRBJ1-1 | TRBV3-1
CASSNGQHYPQKYF | TRBJ2-3 | TRBV19